The 15 T cell receptor beta chains listed next were all sequenced from one sample in a study of response to subunit inactivated influenza vaccine (dated by TCRdb to the late 2010s). The receptor library was made with RT-PCR. This sample was sequenced with an Illumina HiSeq 2500. The public reads were quality trimmed at Q25 with fastp and then assembled into clones with MiXCR by TCRdb, keeping productive beta chains. Under each unique CDR3 protein, matching rows form one entry showing the most common genes and DNA. Present in this sample are about 500,000 distinct CDR3 sequences, 10% to 15% of which were seen just once. Around 12% of the sample comes from the top ten. The time point label corresponds to: around 47 days after influenza vaccine administration. The material sequenced was PBMCs from blood, taken about 40 days after vaccination. These TCRs come from a man aged 50 or older who received an inactivated influenza vaccine. Donor details come from another sample of the same person, matched by shared clones.

The rearrangement joins TRBV7-6 to TRBJ2-1, with a weak D call TRBD2 (5 bases). V was pared by 0 bases and J by 9 bases, with 18 bases between. The CDR3 spans 16 residues. Germline-derived CDR1 and CDR2 are SGHVS and FNYEAQ. The chain's CDR3 is CASSLAHRAGGGEQFF. CDR3 in DNA: TGTGCCAGCAGCTTAGCGCATCGGGCCGGAGGCGGTGAGCAGTTCTTC.

The rearrangement joins TRBV7-2 to TRBJ1-6; 10 nucleotides line up with TRBD1. The V and J ends lost 5 bases and 9 bases, in that order; junction bases with no gene match: 4. This CDR3 comprises 14 residues. The germline V gene encodes CDR1 SGHTA and CDR2 FQGNSA. CDR3 coding DNA: TGTGCCAGCAGCCGCCGGGACAGGGGTTCACCCCTCCACTTT. This sequence encodes CASSRRDRGSPLHF.

This clonotype appeared many times. J is TRBJ2-2 and V is TRBV6-1, with D possibly matching TRBD2 (5 bases). Trimming removed 7 bases at V and 8 bases at J, with 20 bases between. Germline V gives CDR1 MNHNS, CDR2 SASEGT. This CDR3 has 15 residues. CDR3 in DNA: TGTGCCAGCAAAATCGCAGCGGTTATGACTGGGGAGCTGTTTTTT. Translation gives CASKIAAVMTGELFF.

The chain joins TRBV18 to TRBJ1-5; 12 bases line up with TRBD1. The CDR3 consists of 15 residues. V lost 6 bases to trimming and J lost 5 bases; unmatched junction nucleotides: 5. CDR1 is KGHSH and CDR2 is LQKENI in the germline V gene. The DNA of the CDR3 is TGTGCCAGCTCCACTCGGGACAGGGGGCATCAGCCCCAGCATTTT. Amino acid sequence: CASSTRDRGHQPQHF.

Written as DNA, the CDR3 is TGCAGTGCTATCGGTGAAAAACTGTTTTTT. This encodes CSAIGEKLFF. The chain carries TRBV20-1 and TRBJ1-4, with no clear D. The CDR3 is 10 residues long. CDR1 DFQATT and CDR2 SNEGSKA come from the germline V gene (reference sequence). V gave up 4 bases and J gave up 7 bases, with 4 bases separating them.

The chain carries TRBV7-2 and TRBJ2-7; 9 bases fit TRBD2. The CDR3 loop spans 15 amino acids. V lost 3 bases and J lost 3; bases outside the gene matches: 6. Germline V gene data show CDR1 as SGHTA and CDR2 as FQGNSA. CDR3 sequence reads: CASSFGLAGLYEQYF. CDR3 coding DNA: TGTGCCAGCAGCTTTGGGCTAGCGGGGCTCTACGAGCAGTACTTC.

This clonotype was counted once. The chain combines TRBV7-9 with TRBJ2-5; D is ambiguous. V was cut by 2 bases and J by 4 bases, with 11 bases left in between. Germline V gives CDR1 SEHNR, CDR2 FQNEAQ (reference sequence). This CDR3 region has 14 residues. The CDR3: CASSLLRVRETQYF. In DNA form, the CDR3 reads TGTGCCAGCAGCTTATTGAGAGTAAGAGAGACCCAGTACTTC.

The gene calls are TRBV7-3 and TRBJ2-7; D not certain. The CDR3 is 15 residues long. V was shortened by 5 bases and J by 7 bases, with 21 bases between the two germline ends. CDR1 SGHTA and CDR2 FQGTGA come from the germline V gene. CDR3 DNA sequence: TGTGCCAGCAGCCGGGCCGGGTCTAGTATAAGTGAGCAGTACTTC. Its protein is CASSRAGSSISEQYF.

This clonotype has at least ten counts. J is TRBJ2-6 and V is TRBV29-1; 12 nucleotides line up with TRBD1. Germline lookup yields CDR1 SQVTM and CDR2 ANQGSEA. This CDR3 spans 20 amino acids. Unmatched junction bases numbered 13, after V lost 1 base and J lost 3 bases. CDR3 region: CSVEGVIGTGGYRGANVLTF. CDR3 nucleotides: TGCAGCGTTGAAGGTGTTATCGGGACAGGGGGCTATCGTGGGGCCAACGTCCTGACTTTC.

This clonotype appeared a few times. CDR3 coding DNA: TGTGCCAGCAGCAACGACAGGGAGACCCAGTACTTC. Its translation is CASSNDRETQYF. The rearrangement uses TRBV12-3 or TRBV12-4 and TRBJ2-5; a weak D match, TRBD1 (6 bases). Between the trimmed V and J ends, which lost 6 bases and 5 bases, there was a span of 10 bases. This CDR3 has 12 residues.

The V call is TRBV7-9, the J call TRBJ2-4; 8 bases align to TRBD2. Germline lookup yields CDR1 SEHNR and CDR2 FQNEAQ (reference sequence). The CDR3 is 17 residues long. The junction had 5 bases not matched to a gene; V was cut back by 1 base and J by 0 bases. CDR3 residues: CASSLDAGGIAKNIQYF. In nucleotides, the CDR3 is TGTGCCAGCAGCTTAGACGCGGGGGGCATAGCCAAAAACATTCAGTACTTC.

A few counts support this clonotype. A read error may account for a junction end that differs from germline. V usage is TRBV5-1 and J usage is TRBJ2-7; possibly TRBD1 for D (7 bases). The germline V gene has CDR1 SGHRS and CDR2 YFSETQ. The CDR3 runs 14 residues. This CDR3 reads CASRLEEGAYEQYF. The DNA for the CDR3 is TGCGCCAGCAGATTGGAGGAGGGGGCTTACGAGCAGTACTTC.

The rearrangement links TRBV5-1 to TRBJ2-1; 11 bases map to TRBD1. The CDR3 length is 15 residues. Germline loops: CDR1 SGHRS, CDR2 YFSETQ. The trim removed 0 bases at V and 6 bases at J, leaving 2 bases unmatched. The DNA for the CDR3 is TGCGCCAGCAGCTTGGATGGACAGGGGGCCAATGAGCAGTTCTTC. Translated, it gives CASSLDGQGANEQFF. Full variable domain (missing parts from reference TRBV5-1 and TRBJ2-1): KAGVTQTPRYLIKTRGQQVTLSCSPISGHRSVSWYQQTPGQGLQFLFEYFSETQRNKGNFPGRFSGRQFSNSRSEMNVSTLELGDSALYLCASSLDGQGANEQFFGPGTRLTVL.

This clonotype was recorded many times. The CDR3 region is CASSFTSGKAYEQYF. CDR3 coding DNA: TGTGCCAGCAGTTTTACTAGCGGGAAAGCCTACGAGCAGTACTTC. The V call is TRBV6-5, the J call TRBJ2-7; TRBD2 matches at 10 bases. Germline trimming cut 4 bases from V and 2 bases from J; bases unmatched to any gene: 5. The CDR3 is 15 residues long. Germline V gene sequence: CDR1 MNHEY, CDR2 SVGAGI.

This clonotype was detected only a few times. The rearrangement links TRBV5-1 to TRBJ1-4, with D possibly being TRBD1 (5 bases). Germline loops: CDR1 SGHRS, CDR2 YFSETQ. The CDR3 extends over 17 amino acids. V was clipped by 3 bases and J by 0 bases, with 15 bases between them. CDR3 protein: CASSSEPGGTTNEKLFF. The DNA of the CDR3 is TGCGCCAGCAGCTCGGAGCCGGGGGGAACAACTAATGAAAAACTGTTTTTT.